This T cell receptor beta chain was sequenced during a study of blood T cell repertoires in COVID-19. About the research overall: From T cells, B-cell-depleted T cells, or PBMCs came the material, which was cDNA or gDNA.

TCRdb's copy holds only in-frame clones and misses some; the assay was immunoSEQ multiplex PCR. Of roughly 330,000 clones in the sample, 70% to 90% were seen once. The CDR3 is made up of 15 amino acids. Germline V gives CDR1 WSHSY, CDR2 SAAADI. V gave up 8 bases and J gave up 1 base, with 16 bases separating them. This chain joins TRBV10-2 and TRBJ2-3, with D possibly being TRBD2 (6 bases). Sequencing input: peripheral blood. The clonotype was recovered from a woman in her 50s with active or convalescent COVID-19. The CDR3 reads CASCPRGGGTDTQYF. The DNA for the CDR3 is TGCGCCAGCTGTCCCCGGGGCGGGGGCACAGATACGCAGTATTTT.